These 26 T cell receptor beta chains came from one sample sequenced in a study of shared clonotypes between healthy human individuals. Assay used: immunoSEQ multiplex PCR; TCRdb lists only in-frame clones, some missing. The data contain 740,000 or so clones, about 80% of them seen just once; the ten biggest clones take up around 1.7%. What was sequenced was memory CD4+ T cells sorted from blood. Specified subset: CD45RA-negative fraction. The receptors originated from a woman aged 25 to 39 in good health.

This chain links TRBV5-4 with TRBJ2-2; D is ambiguous. The CDR3 contains 15 residues. Trimming left V 1 base short and J 0 bases short, with 7 bases between. In germline, CDR1 is SGHNT, CDR2 YYREEE (reference sequence). CDR3 in DNA: TGTGCCAGCAGCTTGATATCTTCGAACACCGGGGAGCTGTTTTTT. This sequence encodes CASSLISSNTGELFF.

The table lists this clone with a few counts. The chain uses TRBV5-1 and TRBJ1-2, with 7 bases aligning to TRBD1. Germline V gene sequence: CDR1 SGHRS, CDR2 YFSETQ. The CDR3 runs to 16 residues. J was trimmed by 2 bases and V by 4 bases; bases with no gene match: 11. The CDR3 DNA reads as TGCGCCAGCAGCCCCTATTACAGGGGAGAGAACTATGGCTACACCTTC. As protein: CASSPYYRGENYGYTF.

This clone was seen just once. The J gene is TRBJ1-4, the V gene TRBV11-2; no reliable D call. V was pared by 3 bases and J by 4 bases, with 6 bases between. This CDR3 is 13 amino acids long. Germline V gives CDR1 SGHAT, CDR2 FQNNGV. The CDR3 DNA is TGTGCCAGCAGCTTCTGGCATAATGAAAAACTGTTTTTT. It translates to CASSFWHNEKLFF.

This chain links TRBV18 with TRBJ2-5; the D gene is possibly TRBD2 (6 bases). The end of the DNA fits TRBJ2-7 better, so the J call may be wrong. The CDR3 consists of 15 residues. Looked up from germline, CDR1 is KGHSH and CDR2 is LQKENI. The CDR3 sequence: CASSPRRELPYEQYF. In DNA form, the CDR3 reads TGTGCCAGCTCACCACGGCGGGAACTACCCTACGAGCAGTACTTC.

V gene TRBV7-3 combines with J gene TRBJ2-3; 7 bases are shared with TRBD2. Germline CDR1 reads SGHTA; CDR2 reads FQGTGA. V lost 3 bases, J lost 8 bases, and 5 bases stayed unmatched. This CDR3 is built from 13 residues. In nucleotides, the CDR3 is TGTGCCAGCAGCTTCGGGAGGTCCGGTACGCAGTATTTT. This encodes CASSFGRSGTQYF.

This chain links TRBV6-1 with TRBJ2-3; 7 bases match TRBD2. The V gene end was trimmed by 5 bases and the J gene end by 0 bases; junction bases not matched to a gene: 5. CDR1 is MNHNS and CDR2 is SASEGT in the germline V gene. This CDR3 has 15 residues. The CDR3 loop is CASSRGDGSTDTQYF. DNA for the CDR3: TGTGCCAGCAGTCGGGGGGACGGTAGCACAGATACGCAGTATTTT.

The CDR3, as DNA: TGCGCCAGCATAACAGGGTACGGGTACTGGCCCCAGCATTTT. Protein: CASITGYGYWPQHF. The J gene is TRBJ1-5, the V gene TRBV10-1, with D possibly matching TRBD1 (6 bases). CDR1 WNHNN and CDR2 SYGVQD come from the germline V gene (reference sequence). The CDR3 covers 14 residues. V was clipped by 7 bases and J by 9 bases, with 19 bases between them.

The CDR3 sequence: CASSPPIIAGGGTQYF. Here the CDR3 DNA reads TGTGCCAGCAGCCCCCCGATAATAGCGGGGGGAGGTACGCAGTATTTT. The gene calls are TRBV7-9 and TRBJ2-3; 10 bases are a match to TRBD2. Germline-derived CDR1 and CDR2 are SEHNR and FQNEAQ (reference sequence). The CDR3 loop spans 16 amino acids. Unmatched junction bases numbered 13, after V lost 5 bases and J lost 8 bases.

Ten or more counts support this clone. The chain joins TRBV5-1 to TRBJ2-1; no firm D call. Trimming left V 0 bases short and J 10 bases short, with 14 bases between. CDR3 size: 14 residues. CDR1 is SGHRS, CDR2 YFSETQ, per germline. DNA for the CDR3: TGCGCCAGCAGCTTGGTAGCAGGTAGTGTGGAGCAGTTCTTC. Its protein product is CASSLVAGSVEQFF.

This chain uses TRBV2 with TRBJ1-1; tentatively, D is TRBD1 (6 bases). The germline CDR1 and CDR2 sequences are SNHLY and FYNNEI. The CDR3 is 14 amino acids. Trimming stripped 3 bases from V and 4 bases from J, with 12 bases between. CDR3 amino acids: CASSDRARGTEAFF. The CDR3, as DNA: TGTGCCAGCAGTGACCGTGCCAGGGGCACTGAAGCTTTCTTT.

This chain connects TRBV27 to TRBJ1-3; tentatively, D is TRBD1 (6 bases). With 6 bases removed from V and 4 bases from J, the gap between germline ends came to 10 bases. This CDR3 is 13 amino acids long. In germline, CDR1 is MNHEY, CDR2 SMNVEV (reference sequence). The CDR3 region is CASSSTGGNTIYF. CDR3 coding DNA: TGTGCCAGCAGCTCCACAGGGGGAAACACCATATATTTT.

The chain joins TRBV5-1 to TRBJ2-5, with D perhaps being TRBD1 or TRBD2 (5 bases each). The germline gives CDR1 SGHRS, CDR2 YFSETQ. V gave up 2 bases and J gave up 3 bases, with 17 bases separating them. The CDR3 loop spans 16 amino acids. DNA of the CDR3: TGCGCCAGCAGCTTAGGGAACTCTGGGGGTGAAGAGACCCAGTACTTC. Translated, it gives CASSLGNSGGEETQYF.

This clone was observed at least ten times. Other DNA sequences in the sample encode the same CDR3. This sequence joins TRBV6-1 and TRBJ1-5; no definite D call. V shed 0 bases and J shed 5 bases, with 5 bases lying between them. Germline CDR1 MNHNS, CDR2 SASEGT. The CDR3 loop spans 13 amino acids. The CDR3 sequence: CASSEARDQPQHF. The CDR3 nucleotides are TGTGCCAGCAGTGAAGCGAGGGATCAGCCCCAGCATTTT.

V is TRBV6-5 and J is TRBJ1-2; D gene unclear. CDR3 length: 15 residues. Looked up from germline, CDR1 is MNHEY and CDR2 is SVGAGI. With 2 bases removed from V and 5 bases from J, the gap between germline ends came to 15 bases. Here the CDR3 DNA reads TGTGCCAGCAGTTACCAAAGGCAGACGACTTATGGCTACACCTTC. Its protein is CASSYQRQTTYGYTF.

V is TRBV29-1 and J is TRBJ2-7, with 10 nucleotides matching TRBD1. Unmatched junction bases numbered 13, after V lost 7 bases and J lost 4 bases. This CDR3 is built from 15 residues. Germline CDR1 SQVTM, CDR2 ANQGSEA. The CDR3 nucleotides are TGCAGCGCAAGGACAGGGGGTCGGTATAGGTACGAGCAGTACTTC. Its translation: CSARTGGRYRYEQYF.

The genes are TRBV7-3 and TRBJ2-3; 12 bases fit TRBD1. V gave up 5 bases and J gave up 6 bases; unmatched junction bases: 9. Germline CDR1 and CDR2: SGHTA and FQGTGA. The CDR3 runs to 16 residues. CDR3 region: CASSPSSGQGADTQYF. In nucleotides, the CDR3 is TGTGCCAGCAGCCCCTCTTCGGGACAGGGGGCGGATACGCAGTATTTT.

V is TRBV28 and J is TRBJ1-2, with 9 bases lining up with TRBD1. The germline gives CDR1 MDHEN, CDR2 SYDVKM. The CDR3 spans 15 residues. Unmatched junction bases numbered 10, after V lost 8 bases and J lost 3 bases. The CDR3 nucleotides are TGTGCCAGCGGCGACAGGGGGTTGAGGGACTATGGCTACACCTTC. This encodes CASGDRGLRDYGYTF.

This clone was counted once. The genes are TRBV27 and TRBJ2-6, with 8 bases aligning to TRBD1. With V trimmed by 6 bases and J by 5 bases, 12 bases remained unmatched. Germline CDR1 is MNHEY and CDR2 is SMNVEV (reference sequence). The CDR3 covers 17 residues. The CDR3 region is CASSSPGTGLRANVLTF. CDR3 in DNA: TGTGCCAGCAGCTCCCCCGGGACAGGCTTAAGGGCCAACGTCCTGACTTTC.

This clone appeared a single time. The V call is TRBV4-1, the J call TRBJ2-4, with D uncertain. The V and J ends lost 4 bases and 5 bases respectively, with 6 bases between them. Germline assignment: CDR1 MGHRA and CDR2 YSYEKL. The CDR3 runs 12 residues. In nucleotides, the CDR3 is TGCGCCAGCAGCCCCCGTGAAAACATTCAGTACTTC. Translating it yields CASSPRENIQYF.

This chain joins TRBV6-6 and TRBJ1-1; D is ambiguous. The CDR3 runs to 13 residues. From germline, CDR1 is MNHNY and CDR2 SVGAGI (reference sequence). V gave up 2 bases and J gave up 7 bases, with 11 bases separating them. This chain's CDR3 is CASSYLSGGEAFF. The CDR3 nucleotides read TGTGCCAGCAGTTACCTCTCCGGCGGTGAAGCTTTCTTT.

The genes are TRBV4-1 and TRBJ1-3; 7 nucleotides align to TRBD1. This CDR3 has 16 residues. After removal of 2 bases from V and 0 bases from J, the junction contained 4 bases not matched to a gene. Germline V gene sequence: CDR1 MGHRA, CDR2 YSYEKL. The CDR3 DNA is TGCGCCAGCAGCCAACGACAGGGTGACTCTGGAAACACCATATATTTT. Residues: CASSQRQGDSGNTIYF.

The V call is TRBV30, the J call TRBJ2-1; D is perhaps TRBD2 (5 bases). Trimming took 7 bases from V and 8 from J, leaving 18 bases between them. This CDR3 has 13 residues. Germline values: CDR1 GTSNPN, CDR2 SVGIG (reference sequence). The CDR3 here is CAFPRAGGDEQFF. DNA for the CDR3: TGTGCCTTCCCGAGGGCAGGTGGGGATGAGCAGTTCTTC.

Points on this clone: This same CDR3 is encoded by further DNA sequences in the sample. The chain links TRBV18 to TRBJ2-1; perhaps TRBD1 as D (6 bases). Germline CDR1 is KGHSH and CDR2 is LQKENI. CDR3 length equals 14 residues. The ends were cut back, 6 bases at V and 5 bases at J, with 14 bases in the middle. The CDR3: CASSPRGQHNEQFF. CDR3 sequence (DNA): TGTGCCAGCTCCCCGAGGGGACAACACAATGAGCAGTTCTTC.

The chain links TRBV10-1 to TRBJ2-7; D might be TRBD1 (6 bases). CDR3 length equals 15 residues. Trimming cost V 6 bases and J 2 bases, with 17 bases left between them. Germline V gives CDR1 WNHNN, CDR2 SYGVQD (reference sequence). The CDR3 coding sequence is TGCGCCAGCAGCGGAGACAGGTCACCTACCTACGAGCAGTACTTC. It translates to CASSGDRSPTYEQYF.

The chain employs TRBV27 and TRBJ1-4; D is undetermined. The V end lost 3 bases, the J end lost 8 bases, and 10 bases lay between the germline ends. Germline loops: CDR1 MNHEY, CDR2 SMNVEV (reference sequence). The CDR3 loop spans 13 amino acids. CDR3 coding DNA: TGTGCCAGCAGTTTTAGGTGGAAGGAAAAACTGTTTTTT. Its protein product is CASSFRWKEKLFF. The full variable domain, completed using reference TRBV27 and TRBJ1-4, is EAQVTQNPRYLITVTGKKLTVTCSQNMNHEYMSWYRQDPGLGLRQIYYSMNVEVTDKGDVPEGYKVSRKEKRNFPLILESPSPNQTSLYFCASSFRWKEKLFFGSGTQLSVL.

The rearrangement uses TRBV5-1 and TRBJ2-7; D unclear. The V and J ends lost 4 bases and 1 base respectively, with 15 bases between them. Looked up from germline, CDR1 is SGHRS and CDR2 is YFSETQ. There are 15 residues in the CDR3. The CDR3 region is CASSPRGAVSYEQYF. CDR3 sequence (DNA): TGCGCCAGCAGCCCGCGAGGTGCTGTGTCCTACGAGCAGTACTTC. Complete variable domain (other parts from reference TRBV5-1 and TRBJ2-7): KAGVTQTPRYLIKTRGQQVTLSCSPISGHRSVSWYQQTPGQGLQFLFEYFSETQRNKGNFPGRFSGRQFSNSRSEMNVSTLELGDSALYLCASSPRGAVSYEQYFGPGTRLTVT.